These 10 T cell receptor beta chains share one sample of origin, sequenced in a study of shared clonotypes between healthy human individuals. Using immunoSEQ multiplex PCR, the repertoire was profiled, and TCRdb retains in-frame clones only, with some absent. Of 150,000 to 200,000 clones in the sample, approximately 61% were seen once. Sequencing used memory CD4+ T cells sorted from blood. Subset noted: CD45RA-negative fraction. The receptor source for this set is a man between 25 and 39 years old in good health.

The chain is built from TRBV28 and TRBJ2-7; D is unclear. From germline, CDR1 is MDHEN and CDR2 SYDVKM. The CDR3 sequence is 13 residues long. The V end lost 6 bases, the J end lost 4 bases, and 13 bases lay between the germline ends. The CDR3 nucleotides are TGTGCCAGCAGCGGATTAGATCAGTACGAGCAGTACTTC. Protein product: CASSGLDQYEQYF.

The chain recombines TRBV2 with TRBJ1-2; D is undetermined. The V end lost 7 bases, the J end lost 6 bases, and 12 bases lay between the germline ends. The CDR3 has 12 residues. The germline V gene encodes CDR1 SNHLY and CDR2 FYNNEI. The CDR3, as DNA: TGTGCCAGCAAGTATGGGGTTGATGGCTACACCTTC. It encodes CASKYGVDGYTF.

The V and J genes are TRBV4-2 and TRBJ2-3; 7 positions agree with TRBD1. Per germline, CDR1 LGHNA and CDR2 YNFKEQ. This CDR3 spans 14 amino acids. With V trimmed by 3 bases and J by 6 bases, 6 bases remained unmatched. CDR3 protein: CASSQATGEDTQYF. In DNA form, the CDR3 reads TGTGCCAGCAGCCAGGCTACAGGGGAGGATACGCAGTATTTT.

This clone was seen only a few times. The chain uses TRBV11-1 and TRBJ2-1; no clear D gene. The germline gives CDR1 SGHAT, CDR2 FQDESV (reference sequence). V shed 3 bases and J shed 6 bases, with 12 bases lying between them. The CDR3 contains 14 residues. The DNA for the CDR3 is TGTGCCAGCAGCTTGGCCCGGGTCGGCAATGAGCAGTTCTTC. Translated: CASSLARVGNEQFF. The full variable domain, its missing parts supplied by reference TRBV11-1 and TRBJ2-1, is EAEVAQSPRYKITEKSQAVAFWCDPISGHATLYWYRQILGQGPELLVQFQDESVVDDSQLPKDRFSAERLKGVDSTLKIQPAELGDSAMYLCASSLARVGNEQFFGPGTRLTVL.

V is TRBV6-1 and J is TRBJ2-1, with D perhaps assigned TRBD1 or TRBD2 (7 bases each). The V end lost 3 bases, the J end lost 6 bases, and 15 bases lay between the germline ends. The CDR3 has 15 amino acids. Germline-derived CDR1 and CDR2 are MNHNS and SASEGT. CDR3 region: CASSDHPGGVNEQFF. The CDR3 region has the DNA TGTGCCAGCAGTGATCATCCAGGGGGGGTCAATGAGCAGTTCTTC.

This clone has a handful of counts. The genes are TRBV11-2 and TRBJ2-1, with TRBD1 identical over 8 bases. In germline, CDR1 is SGHAT, CDR2 FQNNGV. This CDR3 region has 15 residues. V gave up 5 bases and J gave up 9 bases; unmatched junction bases: 12. The CDR3 protein is CASSTIRTGRSEQFF. Written as DNA, the CDR3 is TGTGCCAGCAGCACAATTAGGACAGGGCGAAGTGAGCAGTTCTTC.

The chain links TRBV4-2 to TRBJ2-1; D assignment may be TRBD1 or TRBD2 (7 bases each). Trimming shortened V by 4 bases and J by 4 bases, and 20 bases separated the two germline ends. The CDR3 contains 17 residues. Germline V lookup: CDR1 LGHNA, CDR2 YNFKEQ. CDR3 region: CASSLGGGGRNYNEQFF. The CDR3 nucleotides are TGTGCCAGCAGCCTTGGGGGAGGGGGCAGGAATTACAATGAGCAGTTCTTC.

The chain couples TRBV6-1 to TRBJ1-1; D remains unclear. Germline CDR1 reads MNHNS; CDR2 reads SASEGT. The CDR3 spans 13 residues. Trimming shortened V by 2 bases and J by 9 bases, and 13 bases separated the two germline ends. The CDR3 region is CASSEMQQLKAFF. As DNA, the CDR3 is TGTGCCAGCAGTGAAATGCAACAGTTGAAAGCTTTCTTT.

This clone occurred a few times. The chain employs TRBV30 and TRBJ2-1; 8 bases align to TRBD1. The CDR3 is 14 residues long. The germline gives CDR1 GTSNPN, CDR2 SVGIG (reference sequence). V lost 3 bases, J lost 3 bases, and 4 bases stayed unmatched. The CDR3 sequence: CAWRTGGFYNEQFF. For the CDR3, the DNA is TGTGCCTGGAGAACAGGGGGTTTCTACAATGAGCAGTTCTTC.

This chain connects TRBV28 to TRBJ2-3; D possibly matches TRBD1 or TRBD2 (5 bases each). This CDR3 has 14 amino acids. The V end was cut by 4 bases, the J end by 2 bases, with 10 bases between. Looked up from germline, CDR1 is MDHEN and CDR2 is SYDVKM. CDR3 sequence: CASSWRTFTDTQYF. The CDR3 DNA is TGTGCCAGCAGTTGGAGGACATTCACAGATACGCAGTATTTT.